Listed below are T cell receptor beta chains from one sample, sequenced in a study of blood T cell repertoires in COVID-19. Data came from immunoSEQ multiplex PCR; TCRdb stores just in-frame clones and leaves some out. The profile shows approximately 210,000 clones, about nine tenths of them singletons. Sequenced input: peripheral blood. The origin of the receptors is a woman in her seventies with acute or convalescent COVID-19. The conserved cysteine and the conserved F or W are not part of the CDR3 here. D genes are given only for firm matches. Clone sizes are given selectively: once, few, many, or a class where the clone is expanded.

D: NA; size: NA; V: TRBV29-1; CDR3: SVFDPGEAF
D: NA; size: NA; V: TRBV28; CDR3: ASSLVGGPLH
D: NA; size: NA; V: TRBV4-2; CDR3: ASSQDGRGGNEKLF
D: NA; size: NA; V: TRBV7-9; CDR3: ASSLGAGGGQY
D: NA; size: NA; V: TRBV2; CDR3: ASRLINEKLF
D: TRBD1; size: NA; V: TRBV2; CDR3: ASSEGQGIGNQPQH
D: NA; size: NA; V: TRBV18; CDR3: ASSPQGSAGANVLT
D: TRBD1; size: once; V: TRBV5-4; CDR3: ASSGGNRGTEAF
D: NA; size: NA; V: TRBV7-8; CDR3: ASSLASVQGEKLF
D: NA; size: NA; V: TRBV7-2; CDR3: ASSLPAGLMETQY
D: NA; size: NA; V: TRBV5-1; CDR3: ASSARPGDTGELF
D: TRBD2; size: NA; V: TRBV3-1/TRBV3-2; CDR3: ASSQEAGGAETQY
D: TRBD2; size: NA; V: TRBV19; CDR3: ASTAAGGLETQY
D: NA; size: NA; V: TRBV12-3/TRBV12-4; CDR3: ASRSGGLGQF
D: NA; size: NA; V: TRBV12-3/TRBV12-4; CDR3: ASSLGRVYEQY
D: TRBD1; size: few; V: TRBV10-3; CDR3: AISESNRGKTEKLF
D: NA; size: NA; V: TRBV11-3; CDR3: ASSLTGSTGTEAF
D: NA; size: NA; V: TRBV14; CDR3: ASSQAGRGGRETQY
D: NA; size: NA; V: TRBV15; CDR3: ATSRVRGNTGELF
D: NA; size: NA; V: TRBV5-1; CDR3: ASSSGRGGPDTQY
D: TRBD1; size: NA; V: TRBV28; CDR3: ASSRQGYYGYT
D: NA; size: NA; V: TRBV28; CDR3: VSRFDGQGPQH
D: TRBD2; size: once; V: TRBV19; CDR3: ASSMKGLVTGELF
D: TRBD2; size: NA; V: TRBV18; CDR3: ASSPQFSAGGSTDTQY
D: TRBD1; size: NA; V: TRBV6-5; CDR3: ASNTQGPWGYT
D: NA; size: NA; V: TRBV5-1; CDR3: ASSLSRGRTRNEQF
D: TRBD2; size: few; V: TRBV5-5; CDR3: ASSPRVAGARETQY
D: NA; size: NA; V: TRBV5-6; CDR3: ASSPPRVGTEAF
D: NA; size: NA; V: TRBV28; CDR3: ASSPTGGAGGYT
D: NA; size: once; V: TRBV6-5; CDR3: ASSYNRGRNTEAF
D: TRBD1; size: NA; V: TRBV12-5; CDR3: ASGLRQGAGKSMAF
D: TRBD1; size: NA; V: TRBV11-3; CDR3: ASSIAGTGTSNYGYT
D: TRBD1; size: NA; V: TRBV6-2/TRBV6-3; CDR3: ASSSPTGVAF
D: TRBD2; size: NA; V: TRBV12-5; CDR3: ASGFLGLAATYEQY
D: NA; size: few; V: TRBV3-1/TRBV3-2; CDR3: ASSQLAHGAGAEAF
D: TRBD2; size: NA; V: TRBV3-1/TRBV3-2; CDR3: ASRGVAGRSGANVLT
D: NA; size: NA; V: TRBV21-1; CDR3: ASSAGGYYDSNQPQH
D: NA; size: NA; V: TRBV5-1; CDR3: ASSPQGMNTEAF
D: NA; size: NA; V: TRBV21-1; CDR3: ASSTAGRAVPNQPQH
D: TRBD1; size: NA; V: TRBV5-1; CDR3: ASSLDRANTEAF
D: TRBD2; size: NA; V: TRBV7-9; CDR3: ASSPQGLEGTDTQY
D: TRBD1; size: NA; V: TRBV3-1/TRBV3-2; CDR3: ASSQQGDEQY
D: NA; size: NA; V: TRBV19; CDR3: ASSIVGQAKNQPQH
D: TRBD1; size: once; V: TRBV11-2; CDR3: ASSTRTEGAAF
D: NA; size: NA; V: TRBV9; CDR3: ASSTDGTELF
D: NA; size: NA; V: TRBV6-5; CDR3: ASSYPGGRDEQY
D: NA; size: NA; V: TRBV5-1; CDR3: ASSSELNTEAF
D: NA; size: NA; V: TRBV5-5; CDR3: ASLGGGSEQF
D: TRBD1; size: NA; V: TRBV7-8; CDR3: ASTPDRVDHGYT
D: NA; size: NA; V: TRBV15; CDR3: ATTMGVGEQY
D: TRBD1; size: NA; V: TRBV6-1; CDR3: ASSEGGKGQALYGYT
D: NA; size: NA; V: TRBV19; CDR3: ASSATGPGKPQH
D: TRBD1; size: NA; V: TRBV6-5; CDR3: ASSPDRGRNGELF